This entry features one T cell receptor beta chain sequence. These data are taken from a study of cytomegalovirus exposure and HLA in healthy donors. Vbeta (60) and Jbeta (13) primers were used in the PCR. Assay used: immunoSEQ multiplex PCR; TCRdb lists only in-frame clones, some missing. This table holds over 130,000 clones, 70% found once. The sample was PBMCs. The receptor's source is a woman aged 25 to 39 in good health and CMV-seronegative.

This CDR3 is CASSQGGTSGSRNEQFF. The CDR3 nucleotides read TGCGCCAGCAGCCAAGGTGGGACTAGCGGCAGCCGAAATGAGCAGTTCTTC. The chain is built from TRBV5-1 and TRBJ2-1; 11 bases align to TRBD2. V shed 4 bases, J shed 7 bases, and the junction held 13 bases outside the gene matches. There are 17 residues in the CDR3. Germline CDR1 and CDR2: SGHRS and YFSETQ.